One T cell receptor beta chain is described in this entry. This clonotype appeared many times. Its antigen target is currently unknown. Base qualities are not provided; no much larger clone lies one nucleotide away. The library was made by 5' RACE. A second PCR of roughly 7 to 11 cycles was performed with a sample-barcoded 5' primer and a J-beta primer mix. A template-switch 5' adaptor carrying 12 random nucleotides introduced a unique molecular identifier onto each TCR beta cDNA molecule. Each sample yielded at least 3 million CDR3-containing paired-end reads. First-strand cDNA was synthesized from all RNA with the Mint cDNA synthesis kit, primed by a TRBC-specific oligonucleotide. Following uracil-DNA glycosylase treatment, all cDNA underwent a first 18-cycle PCR with the universal primers M1SS and BC2_uni_R. For the original study's pipeline: Each sample was normalized by randomly selecting 1 million high-quality reads, each carrying a distinct molecular identifier. Reads sharing molecular identifiers were discarded rather than binned into consensus sequences. MiTCR, run with a Q25 quality threshold and the strictest error-elimination algorithm, handled CDR3 identification, clonotype clustering and error correction. A nonparametric unseen species model using Euler transformation provided a lower-bound estimate of total TCR beta diversity. TCRdb took the public reads, trimmed them with fastp at Q25, ran MiXCR for clone calling and kept in-frame beta chains. One record per CDR3 amino acid sequence lists the most common genes and DNA. The V and J calls shown here were made by TCRdb, not taken from the authors' results. The sample table holds 1.8 million or so distinct CDR3 sequences, of which 30% to 40% were seen once. The ten largest make up 20% to 25% of the sample.

The donors were 40 or so Caucasian individuals from Russia, aged roughly 6 to 100 years, who were systemically healthy. Roughly 9.5 milliliters of peripheral blood were drawn from each donor into EDTA-treated Vacutainer tubes. Ficoll-Paque density-gradient centrifugation was used to isolate PBMCs, with at least 6.5 million per sample. Trizol reagent was used to extract total RNA from PBMCs, with at least 5 micrograms per sample. For every donor, flow cytometry on a PBMC aliquot measured the percentage of naive CD45RAhigh/CD27high T cells. This specimen comes from a study of blood T cells in healthy people across ages (dated by TCRdb to between 2015 and 2016). Notes on the research overall: In model experiments, roughly one uniquely barcoded TCR beta cDNA molecule per two T cells was captured by template switching. Using deep sequencing normalized with unique cDNA molecular identifiers, the study measured how TCR beta repertoire diversity changes with age. Donors were grouped into four age groups: young (average approximately 15 years), middle-aged (39), aged (around 66) and long-lived (just over 80). To avoid experimental bias, donors of different ages were randomly spread across the sequencing lanes. Using the same blood draw, the study looked at two additional independent replicas of 1 million unique cDNA reads for two donors, one aged 18 to 30 and the other aged 80 or older.

Results the study describes overall, beyond this receptor: Estimates of total diversity based on one million sequenced T cells were considered lower bounds and underestimates. Observed TCR beta diversity per million T cells fell roughly linearly with age, and a significant reduction was already apparent by age around 44. Because profiling used bulk unsorted PBMCs, naive and antigen-experienced compartments could not be compared conclusively. The long-lived group showed more naive CD4+ T cells, fewer expanded clones and increased TCR diversity than the aged group, suggesting age selection. The percentage of naive T cells measured by flow cytometry correlated strongly with observed TCR beta diversity. Donor CMV infection status was unknown, potentially confounding age-related changes in expanded clonotypes.

CDR1 and CDR2 are read off the germline V gene as SGHRS and YFSETQ. V is reduced by 1 base and J by 1 base, leaving a spacing of 9 bases between them. Taken from cysteine to phenylalanine, the CDR3 has 15 residues. Only the CDR3 region is kept as DNA, spanning 45 bases read in frame from base 1. The rearrangement joined TRBV5-1 to TRBJ1-5, with TRBD1 as a weak D call on 5 bases. The sample was blood. The TCR was taken from a human donor in good health. The CDR3 here reads CASSLSGASNQPQHF. The sequenced DNA is TGCGCCAGCAGCTTGTCCGGGGCCAGCAATCAGCCCCAGCATTTT.